This entry lists 21 T cell receptor beta chains sequenced from one sample in a study of blood T cell repertoires in COVID-19. TCRdb's table, derived via immunoSEQ multiplex PCR, lists solely in-frame clones and lacks some. Of 100,000 to 150,000 clones listed, about 85% are singletons. The sequencing sample was made of peripheral blood. The receptors shown here come from an older man with active or convalescent COVID-19.

The DNA for the CDR3 is TGTGCCAGTAGTATACGGGACTCTGGAAACACCATATATTTT. Its protein is CASSIRDSGNTIYF. The rearrangement joins TRBV19 to TRBJ1-3; D is unclear. Germline values: CDR1 LNHDA, CDR2 SQIVND (reference sequence). This CDR3 has 14 residues. V shed 2 bases and J shed 0 bases, with 5 bases lying between them.

This chain links TRBV5-1 with TRBJ1-2; a possible D gene is TRBD1 (5 bases). Trimming stripped 0 bases from V and 3 bases from J, with 12 bases between. The V gene's germline CDR1 is SGHRS and CDR2 YFSETQ. CDR3 length: 15 amino acids. Written as DNA, the CDR3 is TGCGCCAGCAGCTTGGCCCCGACAGTGGACTATGGCTACACCTTC. Protein: CASSLAPTVDYGYTF.

This clone has a single count. The DNA of the CDR3 is TGCAGCGTCCCGGGACAGGGTTCCGACGAGCAGTACTTC. This encodes CSVPGQGSDEQYF. The chain combines TRBV29-1 with TRBJ2-7; 9 bases map to TRBD1. CDR1 and CDR2 (germline): SQVTM, ANQGSEA. V trimming: 6 bases; J trimming: 5 bases; junction bases outside the gene matches: 8. The CDR3 is 13 residues long.

This clone appeared a few times. The chain recombines TRBV5-4 with TRBJ2-1; 12 bases are a match to TRBD2. There are 15 residues in the CDR3. V shed 0 bases and J 7 bases; nucleotides not matched to a gene: 2. Germline V CDR1 and CDR2: SGHNT, YYREEE (reference sequence). CDR3 region: CASSLGLAGGNEQFF. The CDR3 nucleotides are TGTGCCAGCAGCTTGGGGCTAGCGGGGGGGAATGAGCAGTTCTTC.

The chain employs TRBV19 and TRBJ2-2, with 10 bases fitting TRBD1. Germline V gene sequence: CDR1 LNHDA, CDR2 SQIVND (reference sequence). The CDR3 contains 17 residues. J lost 7 bases, V lost 3 bases, and 11 bases had no gene match. CDR3 region: CASSIRPGQGVGGELFF. The DNA of the CDR3 is TGTGCCAGTAGTATCCGCCCAGGACAGGGGGTTGGCGGGGAGCTGTTTTTT.

The rearrangement joins TRBV9 to TRBJ1-2, with 7 bases matching TRBD1. CDR3 length: 12 residues. CDR1 is SGDLS, CDR2 YYNGEE, per germline. The V and J ends lost 3 bases and 7 bases, in that order; junction bases with no gene match: 3. The CDR3 sequence: CASSAYRGGYTF. The CDR3 bases are TGTGCCAGCAGCGCATACAGGGGTGGCTACACCTTC.

The rearrangement joins TRBV30 to TRBJ1-6; tentatively, D is TRBD1 (5 bases). The CDR3 extends over 13 amino acids. V was shortened by 2 bases and J by 8 bases, with 10 bases between the two germline ends. Germline V lookup: CDR1 GTSNPN, CDR2 SVGIG (reference sequence). Here the CDR3 DNA reads TGTGCCTGGAGTTCAGGGAGGTATTCACCCCTCCACTTT. Its protein is CAWSSGRYSPLHF.

This clone appeared once. The rearrangement uses TRBV7-2 and TRBJ2-5, with D perhaps TRBD2 (6 bases). The CDR3 has 16 amino acids. In germline, CDR1 is SGHTA, CDR2 FQGNSA. V lost 5 bases to trimming and J lost 2 bases, with 18 bases between them. The CDR3 reads CASSPLRAGRQETQYF. Here the CDR3 DNA reads TGTGCCAGCAGCCCCCTGAGGGCGGGGAGACAAGAGACCCAGTACTTC. Full variable domain (remainder filled in from reference TRBV7-2 and TRBJ2-5): GAGVSQSPSNKVTEKGKDVELRCDPISGHTALYWYRQSLGQGLEFLIYFQGNSAPDKSGLPSDRFSAERTGGSVSTLTIQRTQQEDSAVYLCASSPLRAGRQETQYFGPGTRLLVL.

DNA of the CDR3: TGCGCCAGCCTGCCGGGACAGGGGGCCACCGGGGAGCTGTTTTTT. Its protein is CASLPGQGATGELFF. The V gene is TRBV5-1, the J gene TRBJ2-2, with 12 bases fitting TRBD1. CDR3 length equals 15 residues. V shed 7 bases and J 4 bases; nucleotides not matched to a gene: 5. The V gene's germline CDR1 is SGHRS and CDR2 YFSETQ. Variable domain in full (rest from reference TRBV5-1 and TRBJ2-2): KAGVTQTPRYLIKTRGQQVTLSCSPISGHRSVSWYQQTPGQGLQFLFEYFSETQRNKGNFPGRFSGRQFSNSRSEMNVSTLELGDSALYLCASLPGQGATGELFFGEGSRLTVL.

V is TRBV2 and J is TRBJ1-2, with 8 bases lining up with TRBD1. The CDR3 extends over 15 amino acids. The V segment lost 6 bases and the J segment 4 bases; nucleotides outside the gene matches: 10. Per the germline V gene, CDR1 is SNHLY and CDR2 is FYNNEI. CDR3 coding DNA: TGTGCCAGCAGCCTGGCGACAGGGGCCGTCTATGGCTACACCTTC. This translates into CASSLATGAVYGYTF.

V usage is TRBV6-5 and J usage is TRBJ1-2; a possible D gene is TRBD1 (5 bases). The CDR3 has 14 amino acids. V gave up 6 bases and J gave up 4 bases, with 15 bases separating them. CDR1 is MNHEY, CDR2 SVGAGI, per germline. CDR3 bases: TGTGCCAGCAGGACCGGGGGGATCGGCTATGGCTACACCTTC. It specifies CASRTGGIGYGYTF.

The chain recombines TRBV5-1 with TRBJ1-2, with TRBD1 identical over 7 bases. The CDR3 spans 15 residues. The V segment lost 6 bases and the J segment 4 bases; nucleotides outside the gene matches: 12. Germline V CDR1 and CDR2: SGHRS, YFSETQ. The CDR3 bases are TGCGCCAGCAAACCACAACAGGGGTTAGGCTATGGCTACACCTTC. Amino acids: CASKPQQGLGYGYTF.

The chain recombines TRBV21-1 with TRBJ1-3; the table's D call TRBD1 went unverified against the DNA. TRBV21-1 is shown as a pseudogene. The CDR3 runs to 18 residues. This CDR3 reads CASSAKWATGRGGNTIYF. CDR3 nucleotides: TGTGCCAGCAGCGCCAAGTGGGCTACAGGGCGTGGTGGAAACACCATATATTTT.

The chain has TRBV4-3 and TRBJ1-2; 7 bases fit TRBD1. CDR1 LGHNA and CDR2 YSLEER come from the germline V gene. The CDR3 contains 19 residues. The J segment lost 2 bases and the V segment lost 0 bases, leaving 15 bases of the junction unmatched. CDR3 DNA: TGCGCCAGCAGCCAAGAATTGGTTGTAGGGGGCAACTTGAACTATGGCTACACCTTC. Translated: CASSQELVVGGNLNYGYTF.

This clone was counted only a few times. This chain uses TRBV6-5 with TRBJ2-1, with D tentatively TRBD2 (6 bases). The V end was cut by 6 bases, the J end by 9 bases, with 15 bases between. The CDR3 runs 13 residues. The V gene's germline CDR1 is MNHEY and CDR2 SVGAGI. The CDR3 region has the DNA TGTGCCAGCAGCAAGGGGCTAGCGAGTGAGCAGTTCTTC. Its translation: CASSKGLASEQFF.

This chain uses TRBV27 with TRBJ1-2; TRBD1 agrees at 8 bases. The germline CDR1 and CDR2 sequences are MNHEY and SMNVEV (reference sequence). The CDR3 covers 16 residues. V shed 3 bases and J 4 bases; nucleotides not matched to a gene: 10. The CDR3 is CASSLKQGAYSYGYTF. CDR3 DNA: TGTGCCAGCAGTTTGAAGCAGGGGGCGTATAGCTATGGCTACACCTTC.

The chain recombines TRBV11-3 with TRBJ1-1, with D perhaps matching TRBD1 (5 bases). The CDR3 runs 14 residues. Germline V CDR1 and CDR2: SGHNT, YENEEA. V was clipped by 5 bases and J by 5 bases, with 15 bases between them. Here the CDR3 reads CASSISGGGTEAFF. CDR3 DNA sequence: TGTGCCAGCAGCATCTCCGGGGGGGGAACTGAAGCTTTCTTT.

V usage is TRBV6-5 and J usage is TRBJ1-4; weak D call: TRBD1 (6 bases). The germline gives CDR1 MNHEY, CDR2 SVGAGI. V lost 5 bases and J lost 11, with 21 bases in between. This CDR3 region has 15 residues. CDR3 amino acids: CASSPRGGPSRKLFF. The CDR3 coding sequence is TGTGCCAGCAGTCCCCGGGGGGGCCCCTCAAGGAAACTGTTTTTT.

This clone was recorded a few times. The chain recombines TRBV6-5 with TRBJ1-2; TRBD1 is a possible D gene (5 bases). The CDR3 is 14 residues long. Trimming shortened V by 7 bases and J by 8 bases, and 20 bases separated the two germline ends. Germline V CDR1 and CDR2: MNHEY, SVGAGI. CDR3 amino acids: CASISPLAGSGYTF. The DNA for the CDR3 is TGTGCCAGCATCTCCCCCTTGGCAGGGTCGGGCTACACCTTC.

The chain combines TRBV19 with TRBJ1-2, with D unresolved. The germline CDR1 and CDR2 sequences are LNHDA and SQIVND (reference sequence). There are 13 residues in the CDR3. The V end lost 10 bases, the J end lost 2 bases, and 14 bases lay between the germline ends. The CDR3 sequence is CATLKTQNYGYTF. The CDR3 DNA reads as TGTGCCACCTTGAAGACACAAAACTATGGCTACACCTTC.

The V and J genes are TRBV9 and TRBJ1-1; D is undetermined. This CDR3 is built from 17 residues. Germline CDR1 and CDR2: SGDLS and YYNGEE. The V end lost 0 bases, the J end lost 1 base, and 16 bases lay between the germline ends. CDR3 DNA: TGTGCCAGCAGCGTAGCTACTTTAGGAGGTAGGAACACTGAAGCTTTCTTT. Amino acid sequence: CASSVATLGGRNTEAFF.